The T cell receptor (beta chain) described here comes from a study of Graves' ophthalmopathy and Graves' hyperthyroidism. Study overall: Over 18 months of follow-up, stable hyperthyroidism required that no ophthalmopathy appear.

Patients newly diagnosed with hyperthyroidism, under 2 months' duration, were aged 18 to 65, the study reports. Germline lookup yields CDR1 SEHNR and CDR2 FQNEAQ (reference sequence). V lost 9 bases, J lost 7 bases, and 6 bases stayed unmatched. The CDR3 length is 14 residues. Amplification targeted the TCR beta CDR3 regions, with RNA transcripts as the source material. First-round RT-PCR employed HTBI primers, with a second-round multiplex PCR after it. TCRdb fed the multiplex PCR reads into MiXCR, producing one record per CDR3 protein. Among 900,000 to 1,200,000 distinct CDR3 sequences, 35% to 45% were seen once, and the ten largest hold 11%.

This TCR derives from an adult man with Graves' hyperthyroidism. The rearrangement links TRBV7-9 to TRBJ1-6; the match to TRBD1 covers 10 bases. Sequencing was carried out using peripheral blood or thyroid tissue (not recorded which). CDR3 protein: CARRQGAQNSPLHF. The CDR3 DNA follows: TGTGCCAGAAGACAGGGGGCGCAAAATTCACCCCTCCACTTT.